This paragraph covers one T cell receptor (beta chain) sequence. Its antigen is still unknown. No quality values exist for individual bases; no much larger clone is one base distant. Sequencing of TCRB CDR3 was done on genomic DNA with the immunoSEQ assay. The paper's processing steps were these. The analyses included only productive TCRB rearrangements. A clone was defined by a unique TCRB CDR3 sequence, and clonality was computed as a productive clonality index based on Shannon entropy. Repertoire overlap between two samples was calculated from the template counts of each clone relative to total templates per sample. Flow cytometry-measured V-gene usage correlated with V-gene usage from TCRB sequencing, with a Spearman r of roughly 0.6. What TCRdb holds here is the immuneACCESS table cut down to in-frame rearrangements. Part of the clones is not present; checked against another copy, under half of the missing clones reflect an unresolved V gene, and the others are unexplained. The V and J calls and clone size are taken from that table; D and trimming were inferred from the DNA. Present in this sample are tens of thousands of clones, under 85% of which were seen just once. About 3.4% of the sample rests with the top ten.

The data stem from a study of somatic mutations in cytotoxic T cells in rheumatoid arthritis (dated by TCRdb to 2015 to 2018). Regarding the complete study: Some T-cell populations stained with V beta antibodies were sorted by flow on a FACSAria II or Sony SH800 to nearly 100% purity, with sorted V beta1+ cells additionally subjected to TCRB sequencing. Patients and controls did not essentially differ in median age, which was nearly identical between the groups. The study asked whether expanded CD8+ T-cell clones in newly diagnosed, untreated rheumatoid arthritis carry somatic mutations, and used TCRB deep sequencing to characterize clonality. TCRB deep sequencing covered roughly 60 patients with rheumatoid arthritis along with under 25 healthy controls.

V lost 0 bases and J lost 1 base; the stretch between them is 5 bases long. The germline V gene supplies CDR1 SGHRS and CDR2 YFSETQ. The CDR3 sequence holds 13 residues, the cysteine and phenylalanine included. Just CDR3 DNA is preserved here, 39 bases in frame from base 1. General conclusions and limits of the study: The largest CD8+ clone made up more than 20% of CD8+ cells in about an eighth of the roughly 65 patients, and blood and synovial fluid shared several identical CD8+ TCRB sequences. The expanded CD8+ clones had unknown antigen targets, and not appearing in virus-specific databases did not rule out that they were virus-specific. Healthy controls showed no age-related increase in CD8+ clonality, whereas patients did (Spearman r ~ 0.49). No adjustment for multiple comparisons was made for the slight TRBV07 underrepresentation in patients. Rheumatoid arthritis patients and age-matched healthy controls did not significantly differ in CD8+ T-cell clonality.

Buffy coats from roughly 19 blood donors served as healthy controls, a group that was 55% female with a median age of roughly 61 years (range roughly 21-75). On an AutoMACS, CD4+ and CD8+ cells were isolated via positive magnetic bead selection, and their purity was verified by flow cytometry. Peripheral blood mononuclear cells were obtained using density gradient separation with Ficoll-Paque PLUS. DNA from CD4-enriched, CD8-enriched or PBMC samples was extracted using Nucleospin Tissue or Tissue XS kits and then quantified on a Qubit 2.0 fluorometer. The clonotype was recovered from a man in his forties in good health. The specimen sequenced was CD8+ T cells sorted from blood. The rearranged chain carries TRBV5-1 and TRBJ2-7, with an unclear D gene assignment. The nucleotides read TGCGCCAGCAGCTTGGCCCTGTCCTACGAGCAGTACTTC. Translated, this is CASSLALSYEQYF.